This TCR beta chain was sequenced in a study of neoadjuvant anti-PD-1 for oral cavity cancer. Overall study context: Patients without progression got a fourth dose around day 43.

Findings of the study overall: With a few patients per group, TCR findings need larger cohorts.

Comment on this clone: Its target is not known.

CDR3 length equals 15 residues. The patients had HPV-negative, locally advanced oral cavity squamous cell carcinoma. Sequenced by immunoSEQ multiplex PCR; TCRdb stores in-frame clones only, minus some. Of 84,000 or so clones in the sample, around 80% were seen once. The V and J genes are TRBV1 and TRBJ2-3; TRBD2 is the table's D call and was not checked against the DNA. TRBV1 is given as a pseudogene. This specimen consisted of PBMCs, obtained before nivolumab (anti-PD-1) treatment. The TCR originated in a person between 40 and 85 years old with oral cavity squamous cell carcinoma. CDR3 in amino acids: CTSSQIRENTDTQYF. The DNA for the CDR3 is TGCACCAGCAGCCAGATCCGGGAGAACACAGATACGCAGTATTTT.